The clone carrying this TCR beta chain has more than one count but fewer than ten. In TCRdb, the 5' RACE reads were re-called with MiXCR into one record per CDR3 protein. The sample contains approximately 240,000 distinct CDR3 sequences, roughly 13% of which appear only once. This specimen belongs to a study of identical twins. The donor group consisted entirely of healthy Caucasians. The ends lost 3 bases at V and 5 bases at J; junction bases unmatched: 5. The CDR3 has 15 amino acids. Germline V gene data show CDR1 as MGHDK and CDR2 as SYGVNS. The clonotype comes from a woman aged 18-29 years in good health. Sequences were obtained from memory (CD45RO+) T cells sorted from blood. This rearrangement joins TRBV25-1 to TRBJ1-1; 11 bases agree with TRBD1. This CDR3 is CASSDPGQGDTEAFF. The CDR3 DNA reads TGTGCCAGCAGTGATCCGGGACAGGGGGATACTGAAGCTTTCTTT.